The T cell receptor beta chain under discussion was sequenced for a study of blood T cells in healthy people across ages. PCR was performed a second time for 7 to 11 cycles using a sample-barcoded 5' primer and a J-beta primer mix. In TCRdb, the 5' RACE reads were re-called with MiXCR into one record per CDR3 protein. The table records about 750,000 distinct CDR3 sequences, around half of them present only once. This clonotype appeared a single time. This TCR was sampled from a man of 80 years or more in good health. The specimen sequenced was blood.

CDR3 loop: CASSLASRALEGNQPQHF. The DNA of the CDR3 is TGTGCCAGCAGCTTAGCGTCGAGAGCACTTGAGGGCAATCAGCCCCAGCATTTT. The chain joins TRBV7-2 to TRBJ1-5, with D unclear. This CDR3 spans 18 amino acids. V was trimmed by 0 bases and J by 2 bases, leaving 17 bases between them. Germline lookup yields CDR1 SGHTA and CDR2 FQGNSA.